The T cell receptor (beta chain) under discussion was sequenced for a study of blood T cell repertoires in COVID-19. Participants, about 18 to 95 years old, spanned fewer than 25 US areas. Recovered status applied to Cohort 3 donors who had two consecutive negative PCRs. It also applied to those with clearance or with symptom resolution. Per the original data handling: Quantification of nucleated cells was approximated via reference gene primer amplification. TCRdb's copy holds only in-frame clones and misses some; the assay was immunoSEQ multiplex PCR. V and J calls plus clone size are reproduced from that table; the DNA served to infer D and trimming. Counted here are 200,000 to 250,000 clones, about 90% occurring once; the ten biggest clones make up 10% to 13%. CDR3 length: 16 amino acids. Looked up from germline, CDR1 is SEHNR and CDR2 is FQNEAQ (reference sequence). J gave up 5 bases and V 4 bases, and 10 bases lay outside the gene matches.

This receptor was obtained from a man aged 25-45 years who had recovered from COVID-19. V is TRBV7-9 and J is TRBJ2-1, with 8 nucleotides matching TRBD2. Sequenced input: PBMCs or T cells enriched from blood (not recorded which). CDR3 loop: CASSWASGSLDNEQFF. The CDR3 DNA sequence: TGTGCCAGCAGCTGGGCCAGCGGGAGTCTGGACAATGAGCAGTTCTTC. Full variable domain (rest looked up from reference TRBV7-9 and TRBJ2-1): DTGVSQNPRHKITKRGQNVTFRCDPISEHNRLYWYRQTLGQGPEFLTYFQNEAQLEKSRLLSDRFSAERPKGSFSTLEIQRTEQGDSAMYLCASSWASGSLDNEQFFGPGTRLTVL.